Only a few counts were recorded for the clone carrying this T cell receptor beta chain. Its target is unknown. This specimen belongs to a study of T cell repertoires in cytomegalovirus infection. TCRdb re-called the reads with MiXCR, one entry per CDR3 protein. Here the sample spans about 700,000 distinct CDR3 sequences, roughly 33% being singletons. The CDR3 covers 14 residues. Trimming removed 6 bases from V and 5 bases from J; junction bases left unmatched: 9. The germline V gene has CDR1 SEHNR and CDR2 FQNEAQ (reference sequence). The sequencing here drew on cultured PBMCs, taken from culture after CMV antigen stimulation. This sequence originates from a human donor in good health (CMV status not recorded). Some clones in this sample may be carry-over from other donors' samples. The chain joins TRBV7-9 to TRBJ2-5, with 7 bases matching TRBD1. The CDR3 here is CASRSEGADETQYF. The CDR3 coding sequence is TGTGCCAGCAGATCCGAGGGGGCAGATGAGACCCAGTACTTC.